This T cell receptor (beta chain) was profiled in a study of T cell responses to AZD1222 COVID-19 vaccine. Study-level findings and limits: Donors were chiefly white British, with a greater number of females, and clonal diversity was perhaps underestimated. With dominance at 160-218 and 743-854, vaccine-associated CD4 TCRs spanned spike.

Comments on this clone: As yet, its antigen is unknown.

The repertoire was sequenced with immunoSEQ multiplex PCR; TCRdb's copy has only in-frame clones and lacks some. This sample's table reports about 140,000 clones. Germline lookup yields CDR1 MNHEY and CDR2 SVGAGI. The germline V and J ends were trimmed by 1 base and 2 bases, with 5 bases remaining between them. The CDR3 runs to 13 residues. The material sequenced was peripheral blood. This TCR was recovered from an adult in good health. V usage is TRBV6-5 and J usage is TRBJ2-5; D assignment may be TRBD1 or TRBD2 (5 bases each). CDR3 coding DNA: TGTGCCAGCAGTTACTGGGGGCAAGAGACCCAGTACTTC. Translating gives CASSYWGQETQYF.